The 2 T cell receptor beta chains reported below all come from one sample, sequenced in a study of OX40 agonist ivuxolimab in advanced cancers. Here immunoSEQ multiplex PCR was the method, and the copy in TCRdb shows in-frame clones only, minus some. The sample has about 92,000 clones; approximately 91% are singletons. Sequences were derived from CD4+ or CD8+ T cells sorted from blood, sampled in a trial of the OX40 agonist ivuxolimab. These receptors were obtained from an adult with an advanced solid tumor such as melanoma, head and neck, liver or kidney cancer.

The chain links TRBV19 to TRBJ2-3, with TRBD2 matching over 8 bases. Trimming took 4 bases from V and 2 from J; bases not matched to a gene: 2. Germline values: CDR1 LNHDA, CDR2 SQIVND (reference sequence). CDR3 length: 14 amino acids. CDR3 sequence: CASSKAGVTDTQYF. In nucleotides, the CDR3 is TGTGCCAGTAGTAAAGCGGGGGTCACAGATACGCAGTATTTT.

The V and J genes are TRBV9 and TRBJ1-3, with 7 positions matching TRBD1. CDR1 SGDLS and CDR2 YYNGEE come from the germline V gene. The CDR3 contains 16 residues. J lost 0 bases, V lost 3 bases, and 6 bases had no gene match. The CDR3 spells CASSEGASLSGNTIYF. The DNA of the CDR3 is TGTGCCAGCAGCGAGGGGGCCAGCCTCTCTGGAAACACCATATATTTT.